In this sample, the clone carrying this TCR beta chain turned up a few times. This specimen comes from a study of T-cell memory formation after mild COVID-19. Each CDR3 protein gets one entry after TCRdb re-called the 5' RACE reads with MiXCR. The sample has hundreds of thousands of distinct CDR3 sequences, under 20% seen once; the top ten hold roughly 21%. The CDR3 length is 15 residues. Germline lookup yields CDR1 MNHEY and CDR2 SVGAGI. V shed 6 bases, J shed 5 bases, and the junction held 10 bases outside the gene matches. The sequencing input was PBMCs or a T cell subset sorted from them (not recorded which). This rearrangement joins TRBV6-5 to TRBJ2-5, with 9 bases fitting TRBD2. The TCR sequence derives from a man younger than 30 who had mild COVID-19 (a few samples of this study predate the infection). Cell type and time point are not known. CDR3 DNA: TGTGCCAGCAGCCCCATCGGGGCGGGGGGGGAGACCCAGTACTTC. Translated, it gives CASSPIGAGGETQYF.